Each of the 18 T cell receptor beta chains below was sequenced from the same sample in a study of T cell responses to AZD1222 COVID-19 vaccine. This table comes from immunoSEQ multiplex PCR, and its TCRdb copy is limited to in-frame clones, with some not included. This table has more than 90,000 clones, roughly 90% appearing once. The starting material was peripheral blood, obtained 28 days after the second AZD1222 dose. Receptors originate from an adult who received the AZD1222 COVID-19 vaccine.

CDR3 in amino acids: CASSFLGTQYF. In nucleotides, the CDR3 is TGTGCCAGCAGTTTTCTGGGTACGCAGTATTTT. The chain carries TRBV12-3 or TRBV12-4 and TRBJ2-3; D not resolved. Trimming pared 3 bases from V and 8 bases from J, leaving 6 bases between. This CDR3 comprises 11 residues.

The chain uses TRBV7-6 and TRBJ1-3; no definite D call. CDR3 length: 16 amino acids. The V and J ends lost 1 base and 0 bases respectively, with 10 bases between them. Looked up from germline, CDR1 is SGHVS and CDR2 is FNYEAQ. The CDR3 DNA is TGTGCCAGCAGCTTAGGGCCCATTCACTCTGGAAACACCATATATTTT. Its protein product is CASSLGPIHSGNTIYF.

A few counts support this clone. The CDR3 region is CASSLVLSARPYEQYF. The CDR3 coding sequence is TGCGCCAGCAGCTTGGTTTTGAGCGCTCGGCCCTACGAGCAGTACTTC. J is TRBJ2-7 and V is TRBV5-1; D is ambiguous. Trimming cost V 0 bases and J 2 bases, with 15 bases left between them. CDR3 length: 16 residues. From germline, CDR1 is SGHRS and CDR2 YFSETQ.

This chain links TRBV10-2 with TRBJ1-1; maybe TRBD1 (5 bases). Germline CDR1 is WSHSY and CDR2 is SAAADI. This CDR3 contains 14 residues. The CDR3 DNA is TGCCCTACAGCTGGGCGGGGGTACAACACTGAAGCTTTCTTT. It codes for CPTAGRGYNTEAFF.

The CDR3 bases are TGTGCCAGCAGTCCCAGCGGAGCATTTGTCGGCTACACCTTC. It specifies CASSPSGAFVGYTF. The chain uses TRBV6-5 and TRBJ1-2; D is uncertain. The CDR3 sequence is 14 residues long. V was shortened by 5 bases and J by 8 bases, with 18 bases between the two germline ends. Germline V gene data show CDR1 as MNHEY and CDR2 as SVGAGI.

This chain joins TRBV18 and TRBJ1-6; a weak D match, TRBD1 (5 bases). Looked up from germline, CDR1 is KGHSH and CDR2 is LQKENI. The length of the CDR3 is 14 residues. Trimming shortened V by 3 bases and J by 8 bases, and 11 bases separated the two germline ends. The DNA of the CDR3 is TGTGCCAGCTCACCGGGAATGGGGGATTCACCCCTCCACTTT. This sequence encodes CASSPGMGDSPLHF.

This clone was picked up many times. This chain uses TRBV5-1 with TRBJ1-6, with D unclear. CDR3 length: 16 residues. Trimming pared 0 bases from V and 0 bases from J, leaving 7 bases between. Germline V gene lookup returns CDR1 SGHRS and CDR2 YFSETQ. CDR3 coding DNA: TGCGCCAGCAGCTTGGACGGGAGCTCCTATAATTCACCCCTCCACTTT. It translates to CASSLDGSSYNSPLHF.

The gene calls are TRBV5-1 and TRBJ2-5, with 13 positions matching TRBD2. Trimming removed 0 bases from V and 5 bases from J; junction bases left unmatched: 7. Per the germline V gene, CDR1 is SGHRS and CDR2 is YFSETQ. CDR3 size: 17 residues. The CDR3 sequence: CASSLGVGLAGVETQYF. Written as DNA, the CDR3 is TGCGCCAGCAGCTTGGGAGTCGGACTAGCGGGAGTGGAGACCCAGTACTTC.

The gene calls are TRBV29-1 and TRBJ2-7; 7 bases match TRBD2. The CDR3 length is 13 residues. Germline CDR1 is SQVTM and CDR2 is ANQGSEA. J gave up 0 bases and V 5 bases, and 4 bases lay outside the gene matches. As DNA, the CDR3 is TGCAGCGTTTTAGCGGGCAGCTCCTACGAGCAGTACTTC. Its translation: CSVLAGSSYEQYF.

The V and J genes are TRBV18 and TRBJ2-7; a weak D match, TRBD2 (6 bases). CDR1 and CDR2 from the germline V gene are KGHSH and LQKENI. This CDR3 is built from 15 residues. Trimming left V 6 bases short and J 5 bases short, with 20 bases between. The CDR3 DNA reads TGTGCCAGCTCGGATAGAAGGTCGGGCGGGGACGAGCAGTACTTC. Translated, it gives CASSDRRSGGDEQYF.

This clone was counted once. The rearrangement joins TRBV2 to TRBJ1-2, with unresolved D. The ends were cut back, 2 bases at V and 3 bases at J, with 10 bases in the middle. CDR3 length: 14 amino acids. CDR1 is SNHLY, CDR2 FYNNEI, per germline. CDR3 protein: CASSELGSDYGYTF. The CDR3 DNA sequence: TGTGCCAGCAGTGAACTGGGGAGCGACTATGGCTACACCTTC.

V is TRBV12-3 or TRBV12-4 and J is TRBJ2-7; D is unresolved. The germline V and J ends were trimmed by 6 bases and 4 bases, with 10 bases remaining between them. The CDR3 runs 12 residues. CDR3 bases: TGTGCCAGCAGAACAGCAAGTTACGAGCAGTACTTC. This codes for CASRTASYEQYF.

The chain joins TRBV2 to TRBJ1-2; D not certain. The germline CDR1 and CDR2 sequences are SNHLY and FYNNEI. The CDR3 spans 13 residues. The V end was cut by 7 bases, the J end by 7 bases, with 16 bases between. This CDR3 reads CASTPGPGRGYTF. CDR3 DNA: TGTGCCAGCACCCCTGGACCGGGCCGTGGCTACACCTTC. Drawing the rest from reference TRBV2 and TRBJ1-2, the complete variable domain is EPEVTQTPSHQVTQMGQEVILRCVPISNHLYFYWYRQILGQKVEFLVSFYNNEISEKSEIFDDQFSVERPDGSNFTLKIRSTKLEDSAMYFCASTPGPGRGYTFGSGTRLTVV.

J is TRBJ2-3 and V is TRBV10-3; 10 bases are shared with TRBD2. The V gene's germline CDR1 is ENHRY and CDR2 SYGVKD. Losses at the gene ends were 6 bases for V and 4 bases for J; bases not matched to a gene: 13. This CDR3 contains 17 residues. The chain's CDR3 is CAIRGDTSGITSDTQYF. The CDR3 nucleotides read TGTGCCATCAGAGGGGATACTAGCGGGATTACCTCAGATACGCAGTATTTT.

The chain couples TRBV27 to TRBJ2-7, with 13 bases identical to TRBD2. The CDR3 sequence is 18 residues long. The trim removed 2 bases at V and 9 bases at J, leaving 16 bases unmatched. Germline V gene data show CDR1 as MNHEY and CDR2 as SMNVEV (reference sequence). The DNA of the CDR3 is TGTGCCAGCAGTTTACATGGACTAGCGGGAGTAAGACTAAGGGGGCAGTACTTC. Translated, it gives CASSLHGLAGVRLRGQYF.

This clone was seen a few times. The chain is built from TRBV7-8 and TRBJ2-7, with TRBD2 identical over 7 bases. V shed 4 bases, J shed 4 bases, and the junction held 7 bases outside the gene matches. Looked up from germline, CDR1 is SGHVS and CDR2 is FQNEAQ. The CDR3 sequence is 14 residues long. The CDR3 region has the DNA TGTGCCAGCAGCTCTAGCGGTTCGAGTTACGAGCAGTACTTC. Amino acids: CASSSSGSSYEQYF.

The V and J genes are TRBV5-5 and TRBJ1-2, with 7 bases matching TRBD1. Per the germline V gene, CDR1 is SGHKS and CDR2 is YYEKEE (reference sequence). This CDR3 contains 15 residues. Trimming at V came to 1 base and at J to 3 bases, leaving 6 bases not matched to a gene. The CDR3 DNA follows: TGTGCCAGCAGCTTGATCCACAGGGGAGACTATGGCTACACCTTC. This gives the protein CASSLIHRGDYGYTF.

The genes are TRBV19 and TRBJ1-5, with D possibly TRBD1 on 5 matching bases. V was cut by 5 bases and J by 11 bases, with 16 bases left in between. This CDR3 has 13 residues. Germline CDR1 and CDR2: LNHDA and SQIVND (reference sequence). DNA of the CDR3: TGTGCCAGTAGTTCTCGGACAATGGGTGCCCAGCATTTT. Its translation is CASSSRTMGAQHF.